This TCR beta chain is drawn from a study of breast tumors, draining lymph nodes, adjacent tissues. Samples came from axillary lymph nodes draining the breast cancer. Each CDR3 protein is one row after TCRdb ran MiXCR on the multiplex PCR reads. In the table there are approximately 230,000 distinct CDR3 sequences, under 35% of which are singletons. This CDR3 has 12 residues. Germline CDR1 and CDR2: MDHEN and SYDVKM. V was shortened by 5 bases and J by 9 bases, with 11 bases between the two germline ends. Sequenced input: axillary lymph node tissue. The TCR was taken from a female donor with breast cancer. Some clones in this sample may be carry-over from other donors' samples. The chain joins TRBV28 to TRBJ2-1; D is unresolved. The CDR3 spells CASSPPIPEQFF. In DNA form, the CDR3 reads TGTGCCAGCAGTCCCCCCATCCCTGAGCAGTTCTTC.